What follows are 12 T cell receptor beta chains derived from one specimen sequenced in a study of CDR3 diversity in severe acne. TCRdb called the PCR reads again in MiXCR, with one record for every CDR3 protein. The table has roughly 79,000 distinct CDR3 sequences, about 53% seen once; the top ten hold around a tenth. The sequencing sample was made of blood. These receptor sequences come from a male donor with severe acne vulgaris.

Ten or more counts support this clonotype. The chain links TRBV6-4 to TRBJ2-1, with 11 bases matching TRBD1. The CDR3 runs 14 residues. Germline V CDR1 and CDR2: MRHNA, SNTAGT. J gave up 6 bases and V 2 bases, and 0 bases lay outside the gene matches. CDR3 region: CASSDGTGGNEQFF. The DNA of the CDR3 is TGTGCCAGCAGTGACGGGACAGGGGGCAATGAGCAGTTCTTC.

This clonotype turned up a few times. The chain couples TRBV7-9 to TRBJ1-4; TRBD1 agrees at 8 bases. The CDR3 is made up of 14 amino acids. V was clipped by 4 bases and J by 7 bases; unmatched bases: 5. Germline V CDR1 and CDR2: SEHNR, FQNEAQ (reference sequence). In nucleotides, the CDR3 is TGTGCCAGCAGCTCGGACAGGGATCGTGAAAAACTGTTTTTT. This sequence encodes CASSSDRDREKLFF.

The V and J genes are TRBV15 and TRBJ2-3; D remains ambiguous. V gave up 2 bases and J gave up 1 base, with 10 bases separating them. Germline CDR1 is LNHNV and CDR2 is YYDKDF (reference sequence). This CDR3 has 15 residues. The CDR3 loop reads CATSRLPVGTDTQYF. The CDR3 DNA is TGTGCCACCAGCAGACTACCTGTGGGCACAGATACGCAGTATTTT.

Concerning this clonotype: A read error is possible here, since a much larger clone lies one base away. The chain employs TRBV10-1 and TRBJ2-7; D gene ambiguous. The germline CDR1 and CDR2 sequences are WNHNN and SYGVQD (reference sequence). The V end lost 0 bases, the J end lost 9 bases, and 18 bases lay between the germline ends. The CDR3 consists of 15 residues. The chain's CDR3 is CASSESKSRHHGQYF. CDR3 DNA: TGCGCCAGCAGTGAGTCTAAAAGTCGGCACCACGGGCAGTACTTC.

This clonotype was recorded at least ten times. The chain is built from TRBV2 and TRBJ1-1; the D is unclear. Germline assignment: CDR1 SNHLY and CDR2 FYNNEI. The CDR3 has 15 amino acids. Trimming shortened V by 7 bases and J by 0 bases, and 15 bases separated the two germline ends. The CDR3 loop is CASKIHQEMNTEAFF. CDR3 bases: TGTGCCAGCAAGATTCACCAGGAGATGAACACTGAAGCTTTCTTT.

This clonotype was observed many times. The J gene is TRBJ1-3, the V gene TRBV29-1; no clear D. CDR1 SQVTM and CDR2 ANQGSEA come from the germline V gene. This CDR3 region has 13 residues. Trimming took off 4 bases at V and 2 bases at J, with 9 bases between the two ends. The CDR3, as DNA: TGCAGCGTTGTTGATACAACTGGAAACACCATATATTTT. Protein sequence: CSVVDTTGNTIYF.

The V call is TRBV25-1, the J call TRBJ2-5; D not resolved. The CDR3 length is 11 residues. Germline V gene lookup returns CDR1 MGHDK and CDR2 SYGVNS. V lost 4 bases and J lost 4, with 4 bases in between. The CDR3 DNA reads TGTGCCAGCAGTGGGATAGAGACCCAGTACTTC. Its protein product is CASSGIETQYF.

This clonotype was detected many times. The chain joins TRBV6-2 or TRBV6-3 to TRBJ2-7, with 7 bases matching TRBD2. The CDR3 extends over 16 amino acids. The J segment lost 2 bases and the V segment lost 5 bases, leaving 12 bases of the junction unmatched. Germline CDR1 reads MNHEY; CDR2 reads SVGEGT. The CDR3 is CASSLGLTSHAYEQYF. CDR3 nucleotides: TGTGCCAGCAGTCTTGGGCTGACTAGCCACGCCTACGAGCAGTACTTC.

This clonotype is categorized as medium-sized. The chain is built from TRBV20-1 and TRBJ2-5; 12 bases are a match to TRBD2. The CDR3 consists of 15 residues. With V trimmed by 3 bases and J by 4 bases, 6 bases remained unmatched. CDR1 and CDR2 (germline): DFQATT, SNEGSKA (reference sequence). CDR3 DNA: TGCAGTGCTAGGACTAGCGGGAGAAATATAGAGACCCAGTACTTC. Translated, it gives CSARTSGRNIETQYF.

This clonotype was seen a handful of times. One end of the junction does not line up with germline, which may come from a read error. This chain connects TRBV11-3 to TRBJ1-6; no firm D call. This CDR3 is built from 14 residues. Germline values: CDR1 SGHNT, CDR2 YENEEA. CDR3 nucleotides: TGTGCCAGCAGCTTGGACTCCTATAATTCACCCCCCCACTTT. Translated, it gives CASSLDSYNSPPHF. The full variable domain, with the rest looked up from reference TRBV11-3 and TRBJ1-6, is EAGVVQSPRYKIIEKKQPVAFWCNPISGHNTLYWYLQNLGQGPELLIRYENEEAVDDSQLPKDRFSAERLKGVDSTLKIQPAELGDSAVYLCASSLDSYNSPPHFGNGTRLTVT.

The rearrangement joins TRBV11-2 to TRBJ2-7; 8 bases fit TRBD1. The V gene's germline CDR1 is SGHAT and CDR2 FQNNGV. The CDR3 is made up of 14 amino acids. J lost 6 bases, V lost 5 bases, and 9 bases had no gene match. CDR3 loop: CASSQGRGLVEQYF. CDR3 nucleotides: TGTGCCAGCAGCCAGGGCAGGGGGCTGGTCGAGCAGTACTTC.

The chain joins TRBV28 to TRBJ2-5, with unresolved D. V lost 2 bases, J lost 1 base, and 8 bases lay in between. The CDR3 length is 14 residues. Germline CDR1 MDHEN, CDR2 SYDVKM. This chain's CDR3 is CASSLSAAQETQYF. CDR3 coding DNA: TGTGCCAGCAGTTTAAGTGCTGCCCAAGAGACCCAGTACTTC. Complete variable domain (other parts from reference TRBV28 and TRBJ2-5): DVKVTQSSRYLVKRTGEKVFLECVQDMDHENMFWYRQDPGLGLRLIYFSYDVKMKEKGDIPEGYSVSREKKERFSLILESASTNQTSMYLCASSLSAAQETQYFGPGTRLLVL.